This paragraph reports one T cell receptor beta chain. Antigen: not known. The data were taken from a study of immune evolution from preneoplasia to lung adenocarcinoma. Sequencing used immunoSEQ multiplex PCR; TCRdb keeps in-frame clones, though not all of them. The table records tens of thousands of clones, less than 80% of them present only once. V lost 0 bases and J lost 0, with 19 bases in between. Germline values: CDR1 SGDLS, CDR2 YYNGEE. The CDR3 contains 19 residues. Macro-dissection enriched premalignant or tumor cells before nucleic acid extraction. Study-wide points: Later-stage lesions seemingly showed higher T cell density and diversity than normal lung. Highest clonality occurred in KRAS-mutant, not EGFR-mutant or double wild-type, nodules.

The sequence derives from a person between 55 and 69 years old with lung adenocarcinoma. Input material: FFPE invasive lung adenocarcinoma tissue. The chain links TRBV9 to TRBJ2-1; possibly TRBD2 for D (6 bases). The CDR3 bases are TGTGCCAGCAGCGTAGCCCCGGATAGCGGAACAATCTCCTACAATGAGCAGTTCTTC. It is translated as CASSVAPDSGTISYNEQFF.